This entry lists 5 T cell receptor beta chains sequenced from one sample in a study of shared clonotypes between healthy human individuals. Produced via immunoSEQ multiplex PCR; TCRdb's table is partial and in-frame only. The data show over 950,000 clones, approximately 77% seen once. The material sequenced was memory CD4+ T cells from PBMCs. The sample's subset: CD45RA-negative fraction. These receptor sequences come from a man younger than 35 in good health. Some clones in this sample may be carry-over from other donors' samples.

The chain is built from TRBV5-4 and TRBJ1-2; TRBD1 agrees at 7 bases. Trimming removed 3 bases from V and 7 bases from J; junction bases left unmatched: 6. The CDR3 is 13 amino acids. The germline gives CDR1 SGHNT, CDR2 YYREEE (reference sequence). The CDR3 here is CASSWDSKGGYTF. The CDR3 bases are TGTGCCAGCAGCTGGGACAGCAAGGGTGGCTACACCTTC.

This clone was seen once. The gene calls are TRBV5-8 and TRBJ2-7, with 8 bases identical to TRBD1. The V gene's germline CDR1 is SGHTS and CDR2 YDEGEE. The CDR3 is made up of 15 amino acids. V shed 0 bases and J 4 bases; nucleotides not matched to a gene: 6. The CDR3 spells CASSLVGTGLYEQYF. The CDR3 DNA follows: TGTGCCAGCAGCTTGGTAGGGACAGGCCTATACGAGCAGTACTTC.

V usage is TRBV7-3 and J usage is TRBJ2-3; D is possibly TRBD2 (5 bases). Germline V gene data show CDR1 as SGHTA and CDR2 as FQGTGA. V dropped 0 bases and J dropped 1 base, with 8 bases sitting between them. The CDR3 has 15 amino acids. CDR3 coding DNA: TGTGCCAGCAGCTTAACTAGCGTCGGCACAGATACGCAGTATTTT. Translating it yields CASSLTSVGTDTQYF.

The table lists this clone with many counts. The J gene is TRBJ2-7, the V gene TRBV5-1; TRBD2 agrees at 9 bases. V trimming: 0 bases; J trimming: 4 bases; junction bases outside the gene matches: 8. Per germline, CDR1 SGHRS and CDR2 YFSETQ. This CDR3 contains 16 residues. CDR3 coding DNA: TGCGCCAGCAGCTTGGCTGCGCGGGAGGGCCTTTACGAGCAGTACTTC. It specifies CASSLAAREGLYEQYF.

V and J are TRBV27 and TRBJ1-2, with D maybe TRBD1 (5 bases). The CDR3 sequence is 13 residues long. Deletions cut 5 bases from V and 6 bases from J, with 13 bases between. Germline V gives CDR1 MNHEY, CDR2 SMNVEV (reference sequence). This chain's CDR3 is CASSPRGVDGYTF. The CDR3 coding sequence is TGTGCCAGCAGTCCACGGGGGGTGGATGGCTACACCTTC.